The clone carrying this TCR beta chain was counted once. Its specificity is unknown. This entry is derived from a study of T-cell memory formation after mild COVID-19. Study results and limitations: CD8+ contracting clones occupied EMRA, while CD4+ ones occupied mainly CM and EM.

TCRdb used MiXCR to reprocess the 5' RACE reads, holding one entry per CDR3 protein. Of just over 400,000 distinct CDR3 sequences in the sample, around a quarter are singletons; the top ten hold around 13%. The specimen was PBMCs or a T cell subset sorted from them (not recorded which). The TCR comes from an adult woman who had mild COVID-19 (a few samples of this study predate the infection). Cell type and time point are not known.

The CDR3 protein is CASSDRGLAGGRSSYNEQFF. In DNA, the CDR3 is TGTGCCAGCAGTGATAGGGGACTAGCGGGAGGGCGTAGCTCCTACAATGAGCAGTTCTTC. The chain combines TRBV2 with TRBJ2-1; 16 nucleotides align to TRBD2. This CDR3 is built from 20 residues. Trimming removed 3 bases from V and 0 bases from J; junction bases left unmatched: 8. CDR1 is SNHLY, CDR2 FYNNEI, per germline.